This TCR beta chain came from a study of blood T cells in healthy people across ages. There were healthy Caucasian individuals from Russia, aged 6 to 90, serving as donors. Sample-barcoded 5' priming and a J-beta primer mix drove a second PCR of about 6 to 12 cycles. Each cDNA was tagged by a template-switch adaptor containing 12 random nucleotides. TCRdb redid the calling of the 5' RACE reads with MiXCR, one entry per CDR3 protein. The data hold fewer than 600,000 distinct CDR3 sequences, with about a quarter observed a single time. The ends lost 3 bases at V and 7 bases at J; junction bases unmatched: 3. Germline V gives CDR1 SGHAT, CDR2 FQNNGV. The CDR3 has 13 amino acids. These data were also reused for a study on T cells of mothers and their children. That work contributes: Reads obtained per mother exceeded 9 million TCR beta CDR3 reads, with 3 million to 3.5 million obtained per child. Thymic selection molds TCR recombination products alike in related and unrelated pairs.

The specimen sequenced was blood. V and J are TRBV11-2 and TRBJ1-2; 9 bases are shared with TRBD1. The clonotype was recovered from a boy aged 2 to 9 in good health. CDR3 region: CASSFTDRGGYTF. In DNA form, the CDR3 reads TGTGCCAGCAGCTTCACGGACAGGGGTGGCTACACCTTC.